The clone carrying this T cell receptor (beta chain) was picked up many times. Its antigen remains unidentified. In a library made to pick up alpha chains, this beta chain is a stray read with a size that means little. The data were taken from a study of spatial heterogeneity in lung cancer. Study-level information: Matched bulk RNA-seq yielded a T cell module score, and TCR transcript counts in tumor regions correlated strongly with that score. Study findings and constraints: Expanded intratumoral alpha and beta TCR counts tracked tumor mutation counts. There was tracking of ubiquitous and regional nonsynonymous mutations by the respective counts of ubiquitous and regional expanded TCRs.

The time point was: sample taken at primary tumor resection. The donors were about 67 patients with non-small cell lung cancer that was early-stage and untreated. In each case, whole RNA from tumor, nontumor lung or frozen PBMC was sequenced unsorted. One entry per CDR3 protein results from TCRdb running MiXCR on the 5' RACE reads. Seen here are under 14,000 distinct CDR3 sequences, about 8.4% observed once, and the top ten hold approximately 20%. V gave up 0 bases and J gave up 4 bases, with 0 bases separating them. The CDR3 runs 11 residues. The sample here was lung tumor tissue, taken at surgery. V is TRBV12-3 or TRBV12-4 and J is TRBJ1-2, with D unclear. This receptor was identified in a female donor with early-stage non-small cell lung cancer. The CDR3 DNA reads as TGTGCCAGCAGTTTAGCCTATGGCTACACCTTC. As protein: CASSLAYGYTF.